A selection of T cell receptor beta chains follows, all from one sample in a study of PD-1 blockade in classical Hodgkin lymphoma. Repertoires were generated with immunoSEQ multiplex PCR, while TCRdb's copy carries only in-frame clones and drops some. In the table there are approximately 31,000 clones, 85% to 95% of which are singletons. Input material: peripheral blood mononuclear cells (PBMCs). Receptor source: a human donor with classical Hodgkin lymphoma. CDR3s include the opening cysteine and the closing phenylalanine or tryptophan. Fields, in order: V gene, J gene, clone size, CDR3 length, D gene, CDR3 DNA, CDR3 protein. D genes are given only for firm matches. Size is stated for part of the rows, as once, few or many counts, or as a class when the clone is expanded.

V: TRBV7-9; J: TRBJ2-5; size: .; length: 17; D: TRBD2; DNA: TGTGCCAGCAGCTCGACTAGCGGGAGAGGTGGATCGGAGACCCAGTACTTC; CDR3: CASSSTSGRGGSETQYF
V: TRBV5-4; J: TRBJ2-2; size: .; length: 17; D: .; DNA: TGTGCCAGCAGCTCCGCCACCCGGACAGCCGGCGCCGGGGAGCTGTTTTTT; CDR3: CASSSATRTAGAGELFF
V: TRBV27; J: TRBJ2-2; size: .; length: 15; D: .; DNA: TGTGCCAGCAGTCTCCCGGGACTCCCCGCCGGGGAGCTGTTTTTT; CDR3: CASSLPGLPAGELFF
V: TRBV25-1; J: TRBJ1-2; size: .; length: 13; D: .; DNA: TGTGCCAGCCGGGGAGAGGGCATCTATGGCTACACCTTC; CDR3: CASRGEGIYGYTF
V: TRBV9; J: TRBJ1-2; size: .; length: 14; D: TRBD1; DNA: TGTGCCAGCAGCGGGGGGGACAGTTTCTATGGCTACACCTTC; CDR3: CASSGGDSFYGYTF
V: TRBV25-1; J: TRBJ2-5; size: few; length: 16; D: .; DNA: TGTGCCAGCAGTGACCATCGTCGGGCGGGTCAAGAGACCCAGTACTTC; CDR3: CASSDHRRAGQETQYF
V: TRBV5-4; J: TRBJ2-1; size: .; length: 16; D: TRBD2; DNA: TGTGCCAGCAGCTTGTTCCAGCGGGAGATCCAATATGAGCAGTTCTTC; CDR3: CASSLFQREIQYEQFF
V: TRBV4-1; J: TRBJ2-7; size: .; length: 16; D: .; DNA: TGCGCCAGCAGCCCAAAGGGGGGGAGTCCCTCCTACGAGCAGTACTTC; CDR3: CASSPKGGSPSYEQYF
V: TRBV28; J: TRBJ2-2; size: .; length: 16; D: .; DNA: TGTGCCAGCAGTTTAGGTGGGGGATGGAACACCGGGGAGCTGTTTTTT; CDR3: CASSLGGGWNTGELFF
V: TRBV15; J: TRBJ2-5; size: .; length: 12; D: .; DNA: TGTGCCACCAGCGGGGGACGAGAGACCCAGTACTTC; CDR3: CATSGGRETQYF
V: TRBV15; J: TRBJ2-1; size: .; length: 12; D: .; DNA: TGTGCCACCAGCAGAGCCTGGAATGAGCAGTTCTTC; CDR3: CATSRAWNEQFF
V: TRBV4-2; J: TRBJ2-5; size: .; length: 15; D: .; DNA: TGTGCCAGCAGCCAAGGCGGAAGGAACCAAGAGACCCAGTACTTC; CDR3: CASSQGGRNQETQYF
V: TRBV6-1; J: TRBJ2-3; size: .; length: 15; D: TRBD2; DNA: TGTGCCAGCAGTGAAGTTGGGGGAGGGGCAGATACGCAGTATTTT; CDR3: CASSEVGGGADTQYF
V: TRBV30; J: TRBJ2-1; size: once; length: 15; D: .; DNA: TGTGCCTGGAGTGTACGGTTAGGGGGTATCCATGAGCAGTTCTTC; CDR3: CAWSVRLGGIHEQFF
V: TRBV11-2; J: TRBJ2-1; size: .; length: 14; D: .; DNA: TGTGCCAGCAGCCTACTCTCAGGGTTCGATGAGCAGTTCTTC; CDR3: CASSLLSGFDEQFF
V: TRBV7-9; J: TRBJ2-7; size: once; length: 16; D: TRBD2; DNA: TGTGCCAGCAGCCCCGGACTAGCGGGATACATTTACGAGCAGTACTTC; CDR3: CASSPGLAGYIYEQYF
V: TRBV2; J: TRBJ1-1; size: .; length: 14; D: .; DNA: TGTGCCAGCAGTCCGGGACGGACTAACACTGAAGCTTTCTTT; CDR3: CASSPGRTNTEAFF
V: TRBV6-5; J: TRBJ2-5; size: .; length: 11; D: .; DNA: TGTGCCAGCGGGGCCCAAGAGACCCAGTACTTC; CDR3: CASGAQETQYF
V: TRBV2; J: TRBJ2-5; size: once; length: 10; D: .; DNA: TGTGCCAGCGGGGGGACCAGGCTGTACTTC; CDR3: CASGGTRLYF
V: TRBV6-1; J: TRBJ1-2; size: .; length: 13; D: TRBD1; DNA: TGTGCCAGCACCCTGACAGGGCAAGTTGGCTACACCTTC; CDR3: CASTLTGQVGYTF
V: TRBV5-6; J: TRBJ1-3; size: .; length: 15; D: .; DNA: TGTGCCAGCAGCTTGTTCTCGAGCTCTGGAAACACCATATATTTT; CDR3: CASSLFSSSGNTIYF
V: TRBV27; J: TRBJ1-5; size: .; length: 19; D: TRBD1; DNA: TGTGCCAGCAGACAGGGTGGGACAGGGATTATTAGTAGCAATCAGCCCCAGCATTTT; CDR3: CASRQGGTGIISSNQPQHF
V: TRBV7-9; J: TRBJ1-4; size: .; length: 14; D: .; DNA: TGTGCCAGCAGCTTAGCAGGGGGGGACGAAAAACTGTTTTTT; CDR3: CASSLAGGDEKLFF
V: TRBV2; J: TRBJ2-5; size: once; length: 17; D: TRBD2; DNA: TGTGCCAGCAGCCGACTAGCGGGGGATCCACTCCAAGAGACCCAGTACTTC; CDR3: CASSRLAGDPLQETQYF
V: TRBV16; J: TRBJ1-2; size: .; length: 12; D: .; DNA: TGTGCCAGCAGCCCTCGGGAGTATGGCTACACCTTC; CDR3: CASSPREYGYTF
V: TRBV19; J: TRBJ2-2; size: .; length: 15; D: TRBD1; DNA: TGTGCCAGTAGTATACTCACAGGGGGCACCGGGGAGCTGTTTTTT; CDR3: CASSILTGGTGELFF
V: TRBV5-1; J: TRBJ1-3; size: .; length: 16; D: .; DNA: TGCGCCAGCAGCTTGGCCGGAGTGGGACGCGGAAACACCATATATTTT; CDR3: CASSLAGVGRGNTIYF
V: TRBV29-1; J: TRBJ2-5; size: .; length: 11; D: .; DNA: TGCAGCGTTGAGCCTCAAGAGACCCAGTACTTC; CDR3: CSVEPQETQYF
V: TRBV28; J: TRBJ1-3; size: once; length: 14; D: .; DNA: TGTGCCAGCAGTTTTAGGGGAACTGGAAACACCATATATTTT; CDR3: CASSFRGTGNTIYF
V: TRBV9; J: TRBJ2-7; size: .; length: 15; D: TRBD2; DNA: TGTGCCAGCAGCGTAGCAAGCGGGGAATCCTACGAGCAGTACTTC; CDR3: CASSVASGESYEQYF
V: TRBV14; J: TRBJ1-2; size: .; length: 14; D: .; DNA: TGTGCCAGCAGCCAAGGTGGGGCTCGGTATGGCTACACCTTC; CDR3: CASSQGGARYGYTF
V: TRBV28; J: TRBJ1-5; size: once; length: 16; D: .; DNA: TGTGCCAGCAGTTTTGCGGGGGCGTATTCCAATCAGCCCCAGCATTTT; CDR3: CASSFAGAYSNQPQHF
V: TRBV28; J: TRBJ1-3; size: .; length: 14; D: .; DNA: TGTGCCAGCGGGATTACAGGGTCTGGAAACACCATATATTTT; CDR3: CASGITGSGNTIYF
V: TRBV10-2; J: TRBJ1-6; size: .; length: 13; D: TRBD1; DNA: TGCGCCAGCAGAACAGGGGCTAATTCACCCCTCCACTTT; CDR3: CASRTGANSPLHF
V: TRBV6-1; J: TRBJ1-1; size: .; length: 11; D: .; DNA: TGTGCCGTTCGGAGGGTCACTGAAGCTTTCTTT; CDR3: CAVRRVTEAFF
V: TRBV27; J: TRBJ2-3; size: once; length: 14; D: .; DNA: TGTGCCAGCAGTTTATTGGGACCACAAGATACGCAGTATTTT; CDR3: CASSLLGPQDTQYF
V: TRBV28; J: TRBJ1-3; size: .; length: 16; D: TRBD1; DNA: TGTGCCAGCAGTTCCATAAACAGGGGTATCGGAAACACCATATATTTT; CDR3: CASSSINRGIGNTIYF
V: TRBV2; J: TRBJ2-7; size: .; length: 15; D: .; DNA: TGTGCCAGCAGTGTCACAGGGCGGGGATGGTACGAGCAGTACTTC; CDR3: CASSVTGRGWYEQYF
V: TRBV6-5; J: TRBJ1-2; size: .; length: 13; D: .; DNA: TGTGCCAGCAGTTACCGGGAGAACTATGGCTACACCTTC; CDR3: CASSYRENYGYTF
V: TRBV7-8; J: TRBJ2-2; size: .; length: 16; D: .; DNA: TGTGCCAGCAGCTATCGTGTGGGTACGAACACCGGGGAGCTGTTTTTT; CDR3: CASSYRVGTNTGELFF
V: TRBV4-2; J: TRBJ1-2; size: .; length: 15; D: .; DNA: TGTGCCAGCAGCCAAGGTTCCGCCAGGATCTATGGCTACACCTTC; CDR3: CASSQGSARIYGYTF